This T cell receptor (beta chain) originates from a study of blood T cell repertoires in COVID-19. The wider study: Italy, Spain and the United States were the sources of the convalescent and acute COVID-19 samples.

In germline, CDR1 is SGDLS, CDR2 YYNGEE. V was pared by 4 bases and J by 2 bases, with 9 bases of the junction left unmatched. The CDR3 loop spans 16 amino acids. Original processing notes: Reference gene primer amplification yielded estimated nucleated cell counts. Profiling relied on immunoSEQ multiplex PCR, and the TCRdb table lists in-frame clones only, not all of them. The V and J calls and the clone size are those of that table, but D and trimming were determined from the DNA. The repertoire consists of roughly 150,000 clones, with approximately 84% occurring once and the leading ten covering more than 5%.

The sequence was collected from a woman in her fifties or sixties with COVID-19, enrolled during active disease. The gene calls are TRBV9 and TRBJ1-5; 7 bases are a match to TRBD1. Sequencing input: peripheral blood. This CDR3 reads CASSPEGGTGNQPQHF. The CDR3 nucleotides are TGTGCCAGCAGCCCCGAGGGCGGGACAGGCAATCAGCCCCAGCATTTT.